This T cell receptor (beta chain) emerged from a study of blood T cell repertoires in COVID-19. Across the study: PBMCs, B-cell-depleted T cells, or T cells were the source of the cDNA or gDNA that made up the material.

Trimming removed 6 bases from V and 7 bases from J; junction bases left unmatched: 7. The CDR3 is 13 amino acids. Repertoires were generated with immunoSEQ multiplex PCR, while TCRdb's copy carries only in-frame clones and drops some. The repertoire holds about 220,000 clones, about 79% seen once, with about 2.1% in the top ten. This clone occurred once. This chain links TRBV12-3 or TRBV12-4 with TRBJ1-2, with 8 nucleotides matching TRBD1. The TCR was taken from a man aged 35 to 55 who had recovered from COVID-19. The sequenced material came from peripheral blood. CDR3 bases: TGTGCCAGCAGCCGTACAGGGGGATCTGGCTACACCTTC. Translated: CASSRTGGSGYTF.